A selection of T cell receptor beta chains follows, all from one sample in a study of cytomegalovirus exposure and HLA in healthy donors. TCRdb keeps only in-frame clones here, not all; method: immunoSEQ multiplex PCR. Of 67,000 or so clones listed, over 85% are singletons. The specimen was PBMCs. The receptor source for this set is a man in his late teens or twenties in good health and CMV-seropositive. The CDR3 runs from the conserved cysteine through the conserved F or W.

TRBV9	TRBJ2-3	CASSLAGGTDTQYF
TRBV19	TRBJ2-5	CASGTGYYQETQYF
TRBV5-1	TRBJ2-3	CASKLALGTDTQYF
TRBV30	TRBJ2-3	CAWSVGTSGGYTQYF
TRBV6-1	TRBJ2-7	CASSELDSSYEQYF
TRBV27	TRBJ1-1	CASSSLRDRGSKAFF
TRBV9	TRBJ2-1	CASSPTGLAGAAQFF
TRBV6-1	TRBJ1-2	CASSEAPTGLKGYTF
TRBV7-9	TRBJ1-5	CASSQQGRSNQPQHF
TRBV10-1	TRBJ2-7	CASSVAGVNEQYF
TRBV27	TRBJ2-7	CASSLGASGYEQYF
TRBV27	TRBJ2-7	CASSFSGPTYEQYF
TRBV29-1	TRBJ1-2	CSTVGGDILDVGYTF
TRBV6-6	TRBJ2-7	CASSDETTGIYEQYF
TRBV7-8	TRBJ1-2	CASSGQGSPNYGYTF
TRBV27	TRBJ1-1	CASVPRDRVGSEAFF
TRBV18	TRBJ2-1	CASSPGLAGTYNEQFF
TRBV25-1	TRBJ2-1	CASERSSYNEQFF
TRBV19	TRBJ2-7	CASSMGQGNEQYF
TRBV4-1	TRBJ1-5	CASGRAGGGQPQHF
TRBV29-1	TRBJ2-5	CSQGQGVQETQYF
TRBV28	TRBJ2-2	CASSSLAGVAGELFF
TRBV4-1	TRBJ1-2	CASSQEPTGLEWYGYTF
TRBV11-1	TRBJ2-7	CASSFDTSAYEQYF
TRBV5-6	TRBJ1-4	CASSLAPKGAYEKLFF
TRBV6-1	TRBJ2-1	CASSEAGGSYNEQFF
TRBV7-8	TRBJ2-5	CASSFLGGRETQYF
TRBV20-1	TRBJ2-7	CSAGTFYEQYF
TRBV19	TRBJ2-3	CASSIAGTVVGTQYF
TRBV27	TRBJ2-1	CASSFGSGSYEQFF
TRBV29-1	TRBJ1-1	CSVDDRVRRAFF
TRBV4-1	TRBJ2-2	CASSQVTGNTGELFF
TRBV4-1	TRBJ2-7	CASSQAEGLTIYEQYF
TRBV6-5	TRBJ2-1	CASSQTSGGVYEQFF
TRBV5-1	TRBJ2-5	CASSPGLAGGPGETQYF
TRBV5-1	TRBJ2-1	CASSLGGDYNEQFF
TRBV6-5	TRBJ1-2	CASTGPGQGFYGYTF